A selection of T cell receptor beta chains follows, all from one sample in a study of shared clonotypes between healthy human individuals. The data were produced by immunoSEQ multiplex PCR, yet TCRdb's version contains in-frame clones alone and is incomplete. The profile shows more than 2 million clones, around 95% of them singletons. The specimen sequenced was naive CD4+ T cells sorted from blood. Every receptor here comes from a man aged 18-30 years in good health. Each CDR3 is given with its conserved first and last residue. D genes are given only for firm matches. Rows give clone size only sometimes, using once, few, many, or a class for an expanded clone.

NA	TRBV30	TRBJ1-3	NA	CAWSVQSPGNTIYF	TGTGCCTGGAGTGTACAAAGCCCTGGAAACACCATATATTTT
NA	TRBV5-6	TRBJ2-7	NA	CASSLGHSYEQYF	TGTGCCAGCAGCTTGGGACATTCCTACGAGCAGTACTTC
NA	TRBV5-1	TRBJ2-1	TRBD2	CASSVLGGGFLEQFF	TGCGCCAGCAGCGTCCTGGGCGGGGGATTTCTTGAGCAGTTCTTC
NA	TRBV6-1	TRBJ2-7	NA	CASRVRGAGNEQYF	TGTGCCAGCAGGGTACGGGGGGCCGGGAACGAGCAGTACTTC
NA	TRBV5-4	TRBJ1-6	NA	CASSLELVNSPLHF	TGTGCCAGCAGCTTGGAGCTAGTTAATTCACCCCTCCACTTT
NA	TRBV18	TRBJ2-7	TRBD2	CASSPTSGRFYEQYF	TGTGCCAGCTCACCTACCAGCGGGAGGTTCTACGAGCAGTACTTC
NA	TRBV5-1	TRBJ2-7	TRBD2	CASSSTGSGVEQYF	TGCGCCAGCAGCTCTACCGGGAGCGGGGTCGAGCAGTACTTC
NA	TRBV30	TRBJ2-7	TRBD1	CAWSGTGLHEQYF	TGTGCCTGGAGCGGGACAGGGTTGCACGAGCAGTACTTC
NA	TRBV6-6	TRBJ2-1	TRBD2	CASSQTSGTGEQFF	TGTGCCAGCAGTCAGACTAGCGGGACTGGGGAGCAGTTCTTC
NA	TRBV6-4	TRBJ2-2	NA	CASRAGTFYGELFF	TGTGCCAGCAGAGCCGGGACTTTCTACGGGGAGCTGTTTTTT
NA	TRBV11-1	TRBJ1-2	NA	CASSRATGFSYGYTF	TGTGCCAGCAGCCGCGCAACAGGGTTTTCCTATGGCTACACCTTC
NA	TRBV11-3	TRBJ1-5	TRBD1	CASSSGQGTYNQPQHF	TGTGCCAGCAGCTCCGGACAGGGGACTTACAATCAGCCCCAGCATTTT
NA	TRBV6-5	TRBJ1-1	NA	CASSYSLNLVAEAFF	TGTGCCAGCAGTTACTCCCTCAACCTAGTCGCTGAAGCTTTCTTT
NA	TRBV5-4	TRBJ1-2	NA	CASSFSSGRGNYGYTF	TGTGCCAGCAGCTTTTCCTCCGGGAGGGGTAACTATGGCTACACCTTC
NA	TRBV11-2	TRBJ2-7	TRBD2	CASSWGGSSSYEQYF	TGTGCCAGCAGCTGGGGAGGGAGCAGCTCTTACGAGCAGTACTTC
NA	TRBV4-2	TRBJ2-3	TRBD2	CASSYFPSGGAKDTQYF	TGTGCCAGCAGCTACTTTCCTAGCGGGGGGGCCAAAGATACGCAGTATTTT
NA	TRBV6-1	TRBJ1-2	NA	CASSERGDYGYTF	TGTGCCAGCAGTGAAAGAGGGGACTATGGCTACACCTTC
NA	TRBV11-2	TRBJ2-7	TRBD1	CASTVDRGPSYEQYF	TGTGCCAGCACCGTAGACAGGGGACCCTCCTACGAGCAGTACTTC
NA	TRBV7-9	TRBJ1-4	NA	CASSLAGWGLFF	TGTGCCAGCAGCTTAGCCGGATGGGGACTGTTTTTT
NA	TRBV4-1	TRBJ1-1	NA	CASSQPNLRGLNTEAFF	TGCGCCAGCAGCCAGCCTAATCTCAGGGGCCTGAACACTGAAGCTTTCTTT
once	TRBV28	TRBJ2-4	TRBD1	CAEKDRGLRNIQYF	TGTGCCGAGAAGGACAGGGGGCTTAGAAACATTCAGTACTTC
once	TRBV4-3	TRBJ1-6	TRBD1	CASSQGTGATYNSPLHF	TGCGCCAGCAGCCAAGGGACAGGGGCGACCTATAATTCACCCCTCCACTTT
NA	TRBV11-2	TRBJ2-7	NA	CASSSIDRWAYEQYF	TGTGCCAGCAGCTCGATCGACAGGTGGGCCTACGAGCAGTACTTC
once	TRBV27	TRBJ1-4	TRBD1	CASSLTGTAYEKLFF	TGTGCCAGCAGTTTAACCGGGACAGCCTATGAAAAACTGTTTTTT
NA	TRBV9	TRBJ2-7	TRBD1	CASSVELGTGMGEQYF	TGTGCCAGCAGCGTAGAGTTGGGGACAGGGATGGGCGAGCAGTACTTC
once	TRBV5-1	TRBJ2-7	TRBD1	CASSLGTGSSYEQYF	TGCGCCAGCAGCTTGGGGACAGGTAGCTCCTACGAGCAGTACTTC
NA	TRBV7-2	TRBJ2-7	TRBD2	CASSFGGRVNEQYF	TGTGCCAGCAGCTTCGGCGGGAGGGTGAACGAGCAGTACTTC
NA	TRBV7-2	TRBJ1-3	TRBD1	CASSWTGGGNTIYF	TGTGCCAGCAGCTGGACAGGGGGTGGAAACACCATATATTTT
NA	TRBV30	TRBJ1-3	NA	CAWSVLSRNTIYF	TGTGCCTGGAGTGTCTTATCTAGAAACACCATATATTTT
NA	TRBV6-5	TRBJ2-7	NA	CASSYSRPPQIYEQYF	TGTGCCAGCAGTTACTCCAGGCCACCCCAGATCTACGAGCAGTACTTC
NA	TRBV12-1	TRBJ2-3	NA	CASSSLAGETTDTQYF	TGTGCCAGCAGCTCCCTAGCGGGGGAGACCACAGATACGCAGTATTTT
once	TRBV28	TRBJ1-1	NA	CASSPYVGTTEAFF	TGTGCCAGCAGTCCATACGTCGGGACCACTGAAGCTTTCTTT
NA	TRBV9	TRBJ2-5	NA	CASSVEALGETQYF	TGTGCCAGCAGCGTAGAGGCCTTGGGAGAGACCCAGTACTTC
NA	TRBV6-1	TRBJ2-2	TRBD1	CASSDLGQGTGELFF	TGTGCCAGCAGTGATCTGGGACAGGGGACCGGGGAGCTGTTTTTT
NA	TRBV7-2	TRBJ2-3	NA	CASNLDNWGTDTQYF	TGTGCCAGCAACCTAGACAACTGGGGCACAGATACGCAGTATTTT
NA	TRBV9	TRBJ1-3	NA	CASSVGGKGNTIYF	TGTGCCAGCAGCGTAGGAGGGAAGGGAAACACCATATATTTT
NA	TRBV7-3	TRBJ2-3	NA	CASSLDRTDTQYF	TGTGCCAGCAGCTTAGATCGCACAGATACGCAGTATTTT
NA	TRBV18	TRBJ1-6	TRBD1	CASSTGEGSPLHF	TGTGCCAGCTCAACAGGGGAAGGTTCACCCCTCCACTTT
NA	TRBV18	TRBJ2-5	TRBD1	CASHMRQGGETQYF	TGTGCCAGCCATATGAGACAGGGCGGGGAGACCCAGTACTTC
NA	TRBV10-2	TRBJ2-5	TRBD2	CASSERTSGGRETQYF	TGCGCCAGCAGTGAACGGACTAGCGGGGGCCGGGAGACCCAGTACTTC
NA	TRBV27	TRBJ2-7	NA	CASSLQLETATYEQYF	TGTGCCAGCAGTTTACAACTTGAGACAGCGACCTACGAGCAGTACTTC
NA	TRBV7-2	TRBJ1-2	NA	CASSLDSQYGYTF	TGTGCCAGCAGCTTAGACTCTCAATATGGCTACACCTTC
NA	TRBV5-1	TRBJ1-1	TRBD1	CASSRTGFTEAFF	TGCGCCAGCAGCCGGACAGGTTTCACTGAAGCTTTCTTT
NA	TRBV6-1	TRBJ2-7	NA	CASSEAVVRFVYEQYF	TGTGCCAGCAGTGAAGCAGTCGTCAGGTTCGTCTACGAGCAGTACTTC
NA	TRBV7-3	TRBJ2-3	NA	CASSFGNTQYF	TGTGCCAGCAGCTTCGGGAATACGCAGTATTTT
NA	TRBV5-4	TRBJ2-2	NA	CASSRVGATGTGELFF	TGTGCCAGCAGCAGGGTGGGGGCGACTGGAACCGGGGAGCTGTTTTTT
NA	TRBV5-1	TRBJ2-3	NA	CASSLGGSVPSTDTQYF	TGCGCCAGCAGCTTGGGGGGGAGCGTTCCTAGCACAGATACGCAGTATTTT
NA	TRBV6-5	TRBJ2-5	TRBD2	CASSYLAEQETQYF	TGTGCCAGCAGTTACCTAGCGGAACAAGAGACCCAGTACTTC
NA	TRBV4-3	TRBJ2-2	NA	CASSQDFLSGELFF	TGCGCCAGCAGCCAAGATTTTCTTTCGGGGGAGCTGTTTTTT
NA	TRBV25-1	TRBJ2-2	TRBD2	CASSVPGGRTGELFF	TGTGCCAGCAGTGTCCCCGGGGGGAGGACCGGGGAGCTGTTTTTT